The rows below give T cell receptor beta chains drawn from one sample of a study of blood T cell repertoires in COVID-19. TCRdb keeps only in-frame clones here, not all; method: immunoSEQ multiplex PCR. Among about 98,000 clones, about 80% were seen once, and the ten largest hold roughly a tenth. The source material was peripheral blood. All receptors come from a man in his 70s with active or convalescent COVID-19. Each CDR3 is given with its conserved first and last residue. The D gene is left open where the match is weak. Clone size appears in some rows only: once, few, many, or a class for an expanded clone.

len: 13
abundance: .
j_gene: TRBJ1-6
v_gene: TRBV30
d_gene: TRBD1
CDR3aa: CAWGGQGVTPLHF
CDR3nt: TGTGCCTGGGGGGGACAGGGTGTGACACCCCTCCACTTT

len: 13
abundance: .
j_gene: TRBJ1-1
v_gene: TRBV10-2
d_gene: TRBD1
CDR3aa: CASRGQMNTEAFF
CDR3nt: TGCGCCAGCAGGGGACAGATGAACACTGAAGCTTTCTTT

len: 14
abundance: .
j_gene: TRBJ2-1
v_gene: TRBV2
d_gene: TRBD2
CDR3aa: CASSDAGEYNEQFF
CDR3nt: TGTGCCAGCAGTGACGCGGGGGAGTACAATGAGCAGTTCTTC

len: 14
abundance: .
j_gene: TRBJ2-1
v_gene: TRBV25-1
d_gene: .
CDR3aa: CASRDLAPYNEQFF
CDR3nt: TGTGCCAGCAGAGATCTAGCGCCCTACAATGAGCAGTTCTTC

len: 16
abundance: few
j_gene: TRBJ2-3
v_gene: TRBV9
d_gene: TRBD2
CDR3aa: CASSVLGLAGADTQYF
CDR3nt: TGTGCCAGCAGCGTCCTCGGGCTAGCGGGGGCAGATACGCAGTATTTT

len: 15
abundance: .
j_gene: TRBJ2-7
v_gene: TRBV7-2
d_gene: .
CDR3aa: CASSPGLGIVVAQYF
CDR3nt: TGTGCCAGCAGTCCCGGACTGGGGATAGTGGTTGCGCAGTACTTC

len: 16
abundance: .
j_gene: TRBJ2-7
v_gene: TRBV5-4
d_gene: TRBD2
CDR3aa: CASSLDIAGDSYEQYF
CDR3nt: TGTGCCAGCAGCTTGGATATAGCGGGGGATTCCTACGAGCAGTACTTC

len: 12
abundance: .
j_gene: TRBJ1-2
v_gene: TRBV28
d_gene: .
CDR3aa: CASSLAGYGYTF
CDR3nt: TGTGCCAGCAGTTTAGCAGGCTATGGCTACACCTTC

len: 16
abundance: many
j_gene: TRBJ1-5
v_gene: TRBV18
d_gene: .
CDR3aa: CASSPGTPYSNQPQHF
CDR3nt: TGTGCCAGCTCACCAGGGACACCATATAGCAATCAGCCCCAGCATTTT

len: 16
abundance: .
j_gene: TRBJ2-6
v_gene: TRBV10-3
d_gene: .
CDR3aa: CAISESSQSGANVLTF
CDR3nt: TGTGCCATCAGTGAGTCGAGTCAATCGGGGGCCAACGTCCTGACTTTC

len: 17
abundance: once
j_gene: TRBJ2-4
v_gene: TRBV11-2
d_gene: TRBD2
CDR3aa: CASSTLTSGKAKNIQYF
CDR3nt: TGTGCCAGCAGCACCCTGACTAGCGGGAAAGCCAAAAACATTCAGTACTTC

len: 14
abundance: .
j_gene: TRBJ2-7
v_gene: TRBV3-1/TRBV3-2
d_gene: TRBD2
CDR3aa: CASSRLAGGWEQYF
CDR3nt: TGTGCCAGCAGCCGCCTAGCGGGGGGGTGGGAGCAGTACTTC

len: 16
abundance: many
j_gene: TRBJ1-1
v_gene: TRBV21-1
d_gene: .
CDR3aa: CASSKRPLRVRTEAFF
CDR3nt: TGTGCCAGCAGCAAGAGGCCCCTCCGAGTTCGGACTGAAGCTTTCTTT

len: 13
abundance: .
j_gene: TRBJ2-2
v_gene: TRBV2
d_gene: .
CDR3aa: CASSSSSTGELFF
CDR3nt: TGTGCCAGCAGTTCCTCCAGCACCGGGGAGCTGTTTTTT

len: 16
abundance: .
j_gene: TRBJ2-1
v_gene: TRBV4-1
d_gene: .
CDR3aa: CASSQVDMVVFREQFF
CDR3nt: TGCGCCAGCAGCCAAGTCGATATGGTAGTCTTCCGTGAGCAGTTCTTC

len: 14
abundance: .
j_gene: TRBJ2-7
v_gene: TRBV18
d_gene: TRBD1
CDR3aa: CASSPLGTGDEQYF
CDR3nt: TGTGCCAGCTCACCACTCGGGACAGGGGACGAGCAGTACTTC

len: 14
abundance: .
j_gene: TRBJ2-1
v_gene: TRBV7-2
d_gene: .
CDR3aa: CASSLDFGINEQFF
CDR3nt: TGTGCCAGCAGCTTAGATTTTGGCATCAATGAGCAGTTCTTC

len: 15
abundance: .
j_gene: TRBJ2-3
v_gene: TRBV11-2
d_gene: TRBD2
CDR3aa: CASSLGVAGSDTQYF
CDR3nt: TGTGCCAGCAGCTTAGGGGTAGCGGGGTCAGATACGCAGTATTTT

len: 16
abundance: once
j_gene: TRBJ2-7
v_gene: TRBV7-9
d_gene: TRBD1
CDR3aa: CASSPSWAGGSYEQYF
CDR3nt: TGTGCCAGCAGCCCTAGCTGGGCAGGGGGCTCCTACGAGCAGTACTTC

len: 14
abundance: .
j_gene: TRBJ1-1
v_gene: TRBV11-2
d_gene: TRBD1
CDR3aa: CASSLEGTGGRAFF
CDR3nt: TGTGCCAGCAGCTTAGAAGGGACAGGGGGCCGAGCTTTCTTT

len: 16
abundance: .
j_gene: TRBJ2-7
v_gene: TRBV7-6
d_gene: .
CDR3aa: CASSLAGRQQAFEQYF
CDR3nt: TGTGCCAGCAGCTTAGCGGGTCGCCAGCAGGCATTCGAGCAGTACTTC

len: 13
abundance: .
j_gene: TRBJ1-1
v_gene: TRBV18
d_gene: .
CDR3aa: CASSPRFETEAFF
CDR3nt: TGTGCCAGCTCACCGAGATTTGAGACTGAAGCTTTCTTT

len: 13
abundance: .
j_gene: TRBJ1-2
v_gene: TRBV19
d_gene: .
CDR3aa: CASRAGRNYGYTF
CDR3nt: TGTGCCAGTAGAGCGGGGAGGAACTATGGCTACACCTTC

len: 14
abundance: .
j_gene: TRBJ2-7
v_gene: TRBV5-1
d_gene: .
CDR3aa: CASSFQDGAYEQYF
CDR3nt: TGCGCCAGCAGCTTTCAGGACGGGGCCTACGAGCAGTACTTC

len: 16
abundance: few
j_gene: TRBJ1-3
v_gene: TRBV5-1
d_gene: TRBD1
CDR3aa: CASSLGQGASGNTIYF
CDR3nt: TGCGCCAGCAGCTTGGGACAGGGGGCGTCTGGAAACACCATATATTTT

len: 14
abundance: few
j_gene: TRBJ1-6
v_gene: TRBV6-2/TRBV6-3
d_gene: TRBD1
CDR3aa: CASSYGQGVSPLHF
CDR3nt: TGTGCCAGCAGTTACGGGCAGGGGGTTTCACCCCTCCACTTT

len: 14
abundance: .
j_gene: TRBJ1-1
v_gene: TRBV6-5
d_gene: .
CDR3aa: CASSPEWGGSGAFF
CDR3nt: TGTGCCAGCAGTCCCGAGTGGGGGGGCTCGGGAGCTTTCTTT